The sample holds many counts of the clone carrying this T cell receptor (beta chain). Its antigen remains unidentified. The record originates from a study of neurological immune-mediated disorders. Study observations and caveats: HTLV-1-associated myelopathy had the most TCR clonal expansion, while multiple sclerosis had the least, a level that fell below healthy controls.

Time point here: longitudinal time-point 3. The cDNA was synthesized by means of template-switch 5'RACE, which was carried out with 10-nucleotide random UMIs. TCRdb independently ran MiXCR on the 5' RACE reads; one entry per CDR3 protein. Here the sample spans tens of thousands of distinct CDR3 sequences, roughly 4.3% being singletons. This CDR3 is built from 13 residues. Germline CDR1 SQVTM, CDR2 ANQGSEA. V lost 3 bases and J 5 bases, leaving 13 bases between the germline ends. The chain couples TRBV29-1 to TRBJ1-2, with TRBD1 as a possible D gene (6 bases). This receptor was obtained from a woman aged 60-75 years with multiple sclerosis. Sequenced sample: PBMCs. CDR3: CSVDPGAGYGYTF. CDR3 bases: TGCAGCGTTGACCCGGGGGCAGGGTATGGCTACACCTTC.